Following are 18 T cell receptor beta chains from one sample sequenced in a study of cytomegalovirus exposure and HLA in healthy donors. The PCR made use of 60 Vbeta and 13 Jbeta primers. Produced via immunoSEQ multiplex PCR; TCRdb's table is partial and in-frame only. This specimen shows about 200,000 clones; the ten leading clones hold roughly 1.1%. Sequenced sample: PBMCs. All receptors derive from a girl aged 2-10 years in good health and CMV-seropositive.

The chain is built from TRBV2 and TRBJ1-5; TRBD1 agrees at 7 bases. The CDR3 has 15 amino acids. V shed 1 base and J 7 bases; nucleotides not matched to a gene: 7. Per germline, CDR1 SNHLY and CDR2 FYNNEI. For the CDR3, the DNA is TGTGCCAGCAGTGAAGGTGTAGGGGGCATGCAGCCCCAGCATTTT. It specifies CASSEGVGGMQPQHF.

The J gene is TRBJ1-5, the V gene TRBV7-9; 8 bases line up with TRBD1. This CDR3 region has 14 residues. J gave up 2 bases and V 5 bases, and 2 bases lay outside the gene matches. Germline V lookup: CDR1 SEHNR, CDR2 FQNEAQ (reference sequence). CDR3 amino acids: CASSQGQGNQPQHF. The CDR3 DNA reads as TGTGCCAGCAGCCAGGGACAGGGCAATCAGCCCCAGCATTTT.

The V call is TRBV18, the J call TRBJ1-5; possibly TRBD1 for D (5 bases). The CDR3 runs to 15 residues. CDR1 KGHSH and CDR2 LQKENI come from the germline V gene. Trimming took off 3 bases at V and 1 base at J, with 10 bases between the two ends. The CDR3 protein is CASSPTGGSNQPQHF. CDR3 coding DNA: TGTGCCAGCTCACCTACCGGGGGGAGCAATCAGCCCCAGCATTTT.

The chain joins TRBV5-4 to TRBJ2-2; D call uncertain. Between the trimmed V and J ends, which lost 2 bases and 2 bases, there was a span of 7 bases. CDR3 length: 14 amino acids. Germline lookup yields CDR1 SGHNT and CDR2 YYREEE (reference sequence). DNA of the CDR3: TGTGCCAGCAGCTTCCAGATAAACACCGGGGAGCTGTTTTTT. Translated: CASSFQINTGELFF.

This rearrangement joins TRBV5-1 to TRBJ1-1; no definite D call. V was pared by 7 bases and J by 0 bases, with 13 bases between. Germline V gene sequence: CDR1 SGHRS, CDR2 YFSETQ. The CDR3 contains 14 residues. The DNA for the CDR3 is TGCGCCAGCCAGCCGGGGTCTATGAACACTGAAGCTTTCTTT. Its translation is CASQPGSMNTEAFF.

The CDR3 region has the DNA TGCGCCAGCAGCTTGAATATTCCGACAGATACGCAGTATTTT. Amino acids: CASSLNIPTDTQYF. J is TRBJ2-3 and V is TRBV5-1; unclear D gene. The CDR3 is made up of 14 amino acids. Germline CDR1 is SGHRS and CDR2 is YFSETQ. The germline V and J ends were trimmed by 1 base and 3 bases, with 9 bases remaining between them.

The chain employs TRBV6-4 and TRBJ2-2, with D possibly being TRBD1 (6 bases). Trimming removed 6 bases from V and 1 base from J, with 9 bases in between. Germline V lookup: CDR1 MRHNA, CDR2 SNTAGT. The CDR3 is made up of 14 amino acids. The CDR3 DNA follows: TGTGCCAGCAGAGGACAGATGAACACCGGGGAGCTGTTTTTT. It is translated as CASRGQMNTGELFF.

This rearrangement joins TRBV25-1 to TRBJ2-3; 8 bases map to TRBD2. CDR1 and CDR2 (germline): MGHDK, SYGVNS. V shed 8 bases, J shed 0 bases, and the junction held 7 bases outside the gene matches. The length of the CDR3 is 15 residues. The CDR3 DNA is TGTGCCAGCGCCCCCATAGCGGGAAGCACAGATACGCAGTATTTT. This sequence encodes CASAPIAGSTDTQYF. Based on the CDR3 plus reference TRBV25-1 and TRBJ2-3, the full variable domain is EADIYQTPRYLVIGTGKKITLECSQTMGHDKMYWYQQDPGMELHLIHYSYGVNSTEKGDLSSESTVSRIRTEHFPLTLESARPSHTSQYLCASAPIAGSTDTQYFGPGTRLTVL.

The chain recombines TRBV7-9 with TRBJ2-1; D is possibly TRBD2 (6 bases). The germline V and J ends were trimmed by 6 bases and 7 bases, with 13 bases remaining between them. CDR3 length: 13 amino acids. CDR1 is SEHNR, CDR2 FQNEAQ, per germline (reference sequence). Written as DNA, the CDR3 is TGTGCCAGCAGTATGGGGGGTTTGAATGAGCAGTTCTTC. The encoded protein is CASSMGGLNEQFF.

V gene TRBV2 combines with J gene TRBJ1-2, with TRBD1 identical over 9 bases. CDR3 length equals 14 residues. After removal of 6 bases from V and 7 bases from J, the junction contained 9 bases not matched to a gene. The germline CDR1 and CDR2 sequences are SNHLY and FYNNEI. In DNA, the CDR3 is TGTGCCAGCAGGACCGGGACAGGGTTGGTTGGCTACACCTTC. This sequence encodes CASRTGTGLVGYTF.

V is TRBV11-3 and J is TRBJ2-5, with TRBD1 matching over 7 bases. The CDR3 is made up of 13 amino acids. From germline, CDR1 is SGHNT and CDR2 YENEEA. J lost 6 bases, V lost 5 bases, and 6 bases had no gene match. This chain's CDR3 is CASSQGVFQTQYF. Written as DNA, the CDR3 is TGTGCCAGCAGCCAGGGGGTCTTCCAGACCCAGTACTTC.

Concerning this clone: The sample holds other DNA sequences that translate to the same CDR3. This chain links TRBV5-1 with TRBJ2-7; no clear D. The length of the CDR3 is 12 residues. Germline V lookup: CDR1 SGHRS, CDR2 YFSETQ. Trimming left V 4 bases short and J 1 base short, with 6 bases between. The CDR3 loop reads CASSPTSYEQYF. The CDR3 DNA follows: TGCGCCAGCAGCCCTACTTCCTACGAGCAGTACTTC.

The chain uses TRBV6-1 and TRBJ2-5; TRBD1 matches at 9 bases. J gave up 4 bases and V 0 bases, and 9 bases lay outside the gene matches. Germline lookup yields CDR1 MNHNS and CDR2 SASEGT. The CDR3 contains 17 residues. As DNA, the CDR3 is TGTGCCAGCAGTGAAGCTCTAGGACAGGGGTTCGCAGAGACCCAGTACTTC. Protein sequence: CASSEALGQGFAETQYF.

This sequence joins TRBV7-8 and TRBJ2-6; 11 nucleotides match TRBD1. The V gene end was trimmed by 5 bases and the J gene end by 1 base; junction bases not matched to a gene: 1. The germline V gene has CDR1 SGHVS and CDR2 FQNEAQ. The CDR3 is 16 residues long. The CDR3 DNA reads TGTGCCAGCAGCGGACAGGGGGCGTCTGGGGCCAACGTCCTGACTTTC. Translated, it gives CASSGQGASGANVLTF.

The rearrangement links TRBV11-3 to TRBJ2-3; 7 bases are a match to TRBD2. In germline, CDR1 is SGHNT, CDR2 YENEEA. This CDR3 has 15 residues. V trimming: 0 bases; J trimming: 5 bases; junction bases outside the gene matches: 5. The DNA for the CDR3 is TGTGCCAGCAGCTTAGATTCGGGAGGCGTAGATACGCAGTATTTT. Its protein is CASSLDSGGVDTQYF.

The chain carries TRBV5-1 and TRBJ2-5; D ambiguous. V gave up 1 base and J gave up 1 base, with 8 bases separating them. This CDR3 contains 14 residues. Germline V gene data show CDR1 as SGHRS and CDR2 as YFSETQ. CDR3 protein: CASSLLYFQETQYF. Written as DNA, the CDR3 is TGCGCCAGCAGCTTGCTCTACTTCCAAGAGACCCAGTACTTC.

The chain uses TRBV7-9 and TRBJ2-1, with 12 positions matching TRBD2. The CDR3 spans 17 residues. From germline, CDR1 is SEHNR and CDR2 FQNEAQ (reference sequence). The J segment lost 8 bases and the V segment lost 5 bases, leaving 13 bases of the junction unmatched. In nucleotides, the CDR3 is TGTGCCAGCAGCCGTCGAAAGCTAGCGGGAGGGTGGGATGAGCAGTTCTTC. It yields the protein CASSRRKLAGGWDEQFF.

In DNA, the CDR3 is TGTGCCAGCTCACCACAGGGACTCTCTGGAAACACCATATATTTT. It specifies CASSPQGLSGNTIYF. This chain joins TRBV18 and TRBJ1-3; D is possibly TRBD1 (5 bases). Germline V gives CDR1 KGHSH, CDR2 LQKENI. This CDR3 is 15 amino acids long. The ends were cut back, 1 base at V and 0 bases at J, with 7 bases in the middle.